The clone carrying this T cell receptor beta chain was observed a handful of times. Its cognate antigen is unknown. The sample belongs to a study of response to subunit inactivated influenza vaccine. Study outcomes and limitations: Researchers suggested that each seasonal influenza vaccination recruits few new T cells.

TCRdb called the RT-PCR reads again in MiXCR, with one record for every CDR3 protein. The sample yields a few hundred thousand distinct CDR3 sequences, 12% to 15% seen once. Germline assignment: CDR1 MNHEY and CDR2 SMNVEV (reference sequence). The CDR3 has 15 amino acids. V shed 5 bases, J shed 4 bases, and the junction held 9 bases outside the gene matches. Specimen: PBMCs from blood, collected approximately 12 days after vaccination. The genes are TRBV27 and TRBJ1-1, with 8 bases aligning to TRBD1. This TCR derives from a man aged 50 or older who received an inactivated influenza vaccine. As DNA, the CDR3 is TGTGCCAGCAGTCCAGGGACAGGATGGCGCACTGAAGCTTTCTTT. Translating gives CASSPGTGWRTEAFF.